The 7 T cell receptor beta chains reported below all come from one sample, sequenced in a study of T cells in localized non-small cell lung cancer. The table came from immunoSEQ multiplex PCR; TCRdb's copy has only in-frame clones and leaves some out. The profile shows 30,000 or so clones, roughly 90% of them singletons. Material: peripheral blood mononuclear cells, obtained before any cancer treatment. Receptors originate from a woman aged 35 to 70 with stage III lung adenocarcinoma.

The gene calls are TRBV29-1 and TRBJ2-1; tentatively, D is TRBD1 (5 bases). Germline V gene data show CDR1 as SQVTM and CDR2 as ANQGSEA. The CDR3 extends over 15 amino acids. V was pared by 0 bases and J by 0 bases, with 9 bases between. In DNA form, the CDR3 reads TGCAGCGTTGAAGATAGTGACAGCTCCTACAATGAGCAGTTCTTC. It encodes CSVEDSDSSYNEQFF.

J is TRBJ1-2 and V is TRBV5-8; D perhaps matches TRBD1 (5 bases). The CDR3 is 17 residues long. Germline V gene lookup returns CDR1 SGHTS and CDR2 YDEGEE. V was clipped by 4 bases and J by 3 bases, with 22 bases between them. This chain's CDR3 is CASSPRVFPRGDYGYTF. As DNA, the CDR3 is TGTGCCAGCAGCCCTCGGGTCTTCCCTAGGGGTGACTATGGCTACACCTTC.

This chain joins TRBV7-2 and TRBJ2-7, with a tentative D call TRBD1 (5 bases). From germline, CDR1 is SGHTA and CDR2 FQGNSA. V shed 5 bases and J shed 0 bases, with 8 bases lying between them. The CDR3 runs 13 residues. The CDR3 here is CASSHDSSYEQYF. CDR3 coding DNA: TGTGCCAGCAGCCACGACAGCTCCTACGAGCAGTACTTC.

V usage is TRBV2 and J usage is TRBJ1-3, with D maybe TRBD1 (5 bases). The CDR3 length is 17 residues. The V gene's germline CDR1 is SNHLY and CDR2 FYNNEI. V was cut by 7 bases and J by 1 base, with 20 bases left in between. The CDR3 spells CASKFKLGGSSGNTIYF. DNA of the CDR3: TGTGCCAGCAAGTTTAAACTGGGGGGGTCGTCTGGAAACACCATATATTTT.

The rearrangement links TRBV5-6 to TRBJ1-3, with TRBD1 matching 7 bases. Per germline, CDR1 SGHDT and CDR2 YYEEEE. Losses at the gene ends were 4 bases for V and 2 bases for J; bases not matched to a gene: 3. The CDR3 totals 14 residues. CDR3 region: CASSMGQPGNTIYF. CDR3 nucleotides: TGTGCCAGCAGCATGGGACAGCCTGGAAACACCATATATTTT.

The rearrangement joins TRBV4-2 to TRBJ2-3, with TRBD2 matching over 8 bases. Germline-derived CDR1 and CDR2 are LGHNA and YNFKEQ. Losses at the gene ends were 0 bases for V and 6 bases for J; bases not matched to a gene: 11. There are 17 residues in the CDR3. CDR3 region: CASSQDSGTRPADTQYF. DNA of the CDR3: TGTGCCAGCAGCCAAGACTCCGGGACTAGGCCGGCGGATACGCAGTATTTT.

This rearrangement joins TRBV11-1 to TRBJ1-1; D is unclear. Germline CDR1 is SGHAT and CDR2 is FQDESV (reference sequence). The ends were cut back, 1 base at V and 4 bases at J, with 7 bases in the middle. The CDR3 has 13 amino acids. The chain's CDR3 is CASSLGELTEAFF. CDR3 coding DNA: TGTGCCAGCAGCTTAGGGGAGCTCACTGAAGCTTTCTTT.